This T cell receptor beta chain was found in a study of shared clonotypes between healthy human individuals. V was cut by 6 bases and J by 3 bases, with 12 bases left in between. Germline-derived CDR1 and CDR2 are MDHEN and SYDVKM. This CDR3 has 13 residues. Points on this clone: Its antigen remains unknown.

Study-wide results and limits: Relative to clonotypes present in all four donors, those not shared had lower generation probabilities.

The run depth of the assay was deep. Sorted-subset replicate PCRs used roughly 210 ng of genomic DNA. This amount corresponded to some 32,000 T cell genomes. The method was immunoSEQ multiplex PCR; TCRdb's version includes in-frame clones alone and lacks a portion of them. The sample shows under 1,100,000 clones, 78% of them seen only once. This chain joins TRBV28 and TRBJ2-7; D perhaps matches TRBD1 (6 bases). The sequenced sample consisted of memory CD4+ T cells from PBMCs. Regarding subset: CD45RA-negative fraction. This TCR derives from a young man in good health. Some clones in this sample may be carry-over from other donors' samples. CDR3 in amino acids: CASRRQALYEQYF. The CDR3 nucleotides read TGTGCCAGCAGAAGACAGGCCCTCTACGAGCAGTACTTC.